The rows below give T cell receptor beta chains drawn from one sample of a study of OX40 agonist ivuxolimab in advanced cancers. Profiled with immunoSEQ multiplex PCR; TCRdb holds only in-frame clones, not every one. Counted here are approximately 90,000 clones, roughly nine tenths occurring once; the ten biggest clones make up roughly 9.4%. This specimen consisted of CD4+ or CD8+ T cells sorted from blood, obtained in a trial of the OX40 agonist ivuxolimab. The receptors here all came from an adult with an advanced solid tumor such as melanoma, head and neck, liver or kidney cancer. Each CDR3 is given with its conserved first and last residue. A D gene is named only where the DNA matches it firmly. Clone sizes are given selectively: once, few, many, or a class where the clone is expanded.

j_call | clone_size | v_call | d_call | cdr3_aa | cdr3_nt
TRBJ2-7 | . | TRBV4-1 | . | CASSHPRDGRNYEQYF | TGCGCCAGCAGCCACCCTCGGGACGGGAGAAACTACGAGCAGTACTTC
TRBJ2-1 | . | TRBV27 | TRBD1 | CASSLFRVSGQEIEQFF | TGTGCCAGCAGTTTATTTCGGGTAAGCGGACAGGAGATTGAGCAGTTCTTC
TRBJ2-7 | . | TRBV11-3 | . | CASSGIYEQYF | TGTGCCTCCTCGGGGATCTACGAGCAGTACTTC
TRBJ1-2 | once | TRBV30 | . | CAWRRSGWNYGYTF | TGTGCCTGGAGGCGTAGCGGCTGGAACTATGGCTACACCTTC
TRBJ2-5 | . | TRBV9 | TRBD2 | CASSVEAGDQETQYF | TGTGCCAGCAGCGTAGAAGCGGGGGACCAAGAGACCCAGTACTTC
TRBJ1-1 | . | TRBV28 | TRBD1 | CASRSPGQYTEAFF | TGTGCCAGCAGGTCCCCGGGACAGTACACTGAAGCTTTCTTT
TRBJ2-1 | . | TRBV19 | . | CASTDRFHEQFF | TGTGCCAGTACCGATCGGTTCCATGAGCAGTTCTTC
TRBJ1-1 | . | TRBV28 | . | CASTVTANTEAFF | TGTGCCAGCACCGTCACAGCTAACACTGAAGCTTTCTTT
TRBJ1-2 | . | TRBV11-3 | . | CASSLSSGDRGYTF | TGTGCCAGCAGCTTATCTTCAGGGGACCGCGGCTACACCTTC
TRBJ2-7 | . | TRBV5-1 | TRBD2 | CASSVGLAGVVSYEQYF | TGCGCCAGCAGCGTGGGACTAGCGGGAGTTGTTTCCTACGAGCAGTACTTC
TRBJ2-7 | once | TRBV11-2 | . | CASSRPGLRPEQYF | TGTGCCAGCAGCCGCCCCGGACTGCGGCCCGAGCAGTACTTC